This T cell receptor beta chain is from a study of lymphopenia after photon versus proton radiotherapy. Overall study results and limits: Oligoclonal CD8+ Temra expansion after nadir drove photon patients' diversity drop.

V shed 6 bases and J shed 8 bases, with 13 bases lying between them. Looked up from germline, CDR1 is SQVTM and CDR2 is ANQGSEA. This CDR3 region has 11 residues. As regards this clone: Its specificity is unknown.

The assay was immunoSEQ multiplex PCR, and TCRdb's table has in-frame clones only and misses some. The sample has 150,000 to 200,000 clones, about nine tenths seen once; the top ten hold less than 6%. This receptor was identified in a man aged 45 to 65 with gastric cancer. This sample comprised peripheral blood, obtained from a patient treated with photon-based radiotherapy. This chain links TRBV29-1 with TRBJ1-2; perhaps TRBD1 as D (6 bases). The CDR3, as DNA: TGCAGCGTAACACAGGGAAACGGCTACACCTTC. Protein: CSVTQGNGYTF.